Sequencing of this T cell receptor beta chain was carried out in a study of blood T cell repertoires in COVID-19. The CDR3 is made up of 13 amino acids. The germline gives CDR1 SGDLS, CDR2 YYNGEE. Between the trimmed V and J ends, which lost 4 bases and 3 bases, there was a span of 11 bases. Source study methods: Scientists estimated how many nucleated cells there were by amplifying reference gene primers. Libraries were prepared by immunoSEQ multiplex PCR; TCRdb keeps only in-frame clonotypes and omits some of them. That table gives V, J and clone size, and the DNA gave D and trimming. The repertoire consists of around 150,000 clones, with around four fifths occurring once and the leading ten covering 22%.

The specimen was peripheral blood. The sequence was collected from a woman of 80 years or more with acute or convalescent COVID-19. The V and J genes are TRBV9 and TRBJ2-7; weak D call: TRBD2 (5 bases). The CDR3 spells CASSPADDYEQYF. CDR3 DNA sequence: TGTGCCAGCAGCCCAGCGGACGACTACGAGCAGTACTTC.